Shown below are 30 T cell receptor beta chains from a single sample sequenced in a study of blood T cell repertoires in COVID-19 (TCRdb year 2020). Library creation used the immunoSEQ multiplex PCR assay. The clones in this table, taken by TCRdb from immuneACCESS, are in-frame only. Not every clone is retained; where verified, under half of the shortfall comes from an unresolved V gene, and the cause of the rest is unknown. For this sample the table gives 150,000 to 200,000 clones, of which 60% to 80% were detected only once. Together, the top ten hold about 28% of the sample. Material: peripheral blood. Every receptor here comes from a woman aged 70-85 years with acute or convalescent COVID-19.

The chain links TRBV5-5 to TRBJ1-6; the match to TRBD1 covers 7 bases. Germline CDR1 SGHKS, CDR2 YYEKEE (reference sequence). Trimming cost V 1 base and J 7 bases; bases outside gene matches: 5. This CDR3 contains 15 residues. The CDR3 bases are TGTGCCAGCAGCTTGATTGACAGGGTGAATTCACCCCTCCACTTT. As protein: CASSLIDRVNSPLHF.

The chain carries TRBV7-9 and TRBJ2-3; a possible D gene is TRBD2 (6 bases). Trimming pared 2 bases from V and 1 base from J, leaving 16 bases between. Germline V gene sequence: CDR1 SEHNR, CDR2 FQNEAQ (reference sequence). The CDR3 loop spans 17 amino acids. CDR3 DNA sequence: TGTGCCAGCAGCTTAATAATGAGGTTAGCGGGCACAGATACGCAGTATTTT. It yields the protein CASSLIMRLAGTDTQYF. The whole variable domain, filled in from reference TRBV7-9 and TRBJ2-3, reads DTGVSQNPRHKITKRGQNVTFRCDPISEHNRLYWYRQTLGQGPEFLTYFQNEAQLEKSRLLSDRFSAERPKGSFSTLEIQRTEQGDSAMYLCASSLIMRLAGTDTQYFGPGTRLTVL.

Only one count was recorded for this clone. This chain's CDR3 is CASSLYLAGEQFF. Here the CDR3 DNA reads TGTGCCAGCAGCTTATATCTGGCGGGTGAGCAGTTCTTC. The chain employs TRBV7-9 and TRBJ2-1, with TRBD2 as a possible D gene (5 bases). V was pared by 2 bases and J by 9 bases, with 11 bases between. Germline V gives CDR1 SEHNR, CDR2 FQNEAQ (reference sequence). The CDR3 runs to 13 residues.

The chain combines TRBV11-3 with TRBJ2-7; no reliable D call. The CDR3 totals 12 residues. Germline CDR1 is SGHNT and CDR2 is YENEEA. V shed 5 bases and J shed 2 bases, with 7 bases lying between them. CDR3 residues: CASSPRTYEQYF. The CDR3 nucleotides are TGTGCCAGCAGCCCGCGGACCTACGAGCAGTACTTC.

V and J are TRBV19 and TRBJ2-7; 12 nucleotides align to TRBD2. Germline-derived CDR1 and CDR2 are LNHDA and SQIVND (reference sequence). The CDR3 runs to 15 residues. V trimming: 8 bases; J trimming: 5 bases; junction bases outside the gene matches: 10. CDR3 nucleotide sequence: TGTGCCAGTTCGATTCTAGCGGGAGGGAGCAACGAGCAGTACTTC. Protein product: CASSILAGGSNEQYF.

The genes are TRBV30 and TRBJ2-1; 12 nucleotides match TRBD2. The CDR3 is 14 amino acids. Trimming cost V 5 bases and J 3 bases; bases outside gene matches: 2. Germline V lookup: CDR1 GTSNPN, CDR2 SVGIG (reference sequence). CDR3 nucleotides: TGTGCCTGGGTGGGACTAGCGGGCTACAATGAGCAGTTCTTC. This gives the protein CAWVGLAGYNEQFF.

The rearrangement joins TRBV4-1 to TRBJ1-4, with 8 bases that match TRBD1. From germline, CDR1 is MGHRA and CDR2 YSYEKL. With V trimmed by 3 bases and J by 7 bases, 10 bases remained unmatched. The CDR3 runs to 16 residues. CDR3 sequence (DNA): TGCGCCAGCAGCCATCCTGACAGGGGCTTTATTGAAAAACTGTTTTTT. Residues: CASSHPDRGFIEKLFF.

The table lists this clone with many counts. V gene TRBV7-3 combines with J gene TRBJ2-1, with 8 bases lining up with TRBD2. J lost 6 bases, V lost 5 bases, and 18 bases had no gene match. Germline CDR1 is SGHTA and CDR2 is FQGTGA. CDR3 length: 18 amino acids. The CDR3 protein is CASSLRSSTGGNGNEQFF. In nucleotides, the CDR3 is TGTGCCAGCAGCCTTCGTAGTAGTACGGGAGGGAATGGCAATGAGCAGTTCTTC.

V is TRBV5-1 and J is TRBJ2-3; maybe TRBD1 (5 bases). Trimming removed 2 bases from V and 0 bases from J, with 19 bases in between. The CDR3 is 18 amino acids. Per germline, CDR1 SGHRS and CDR2 YFSETQ. The CDR3 region has the DNA TGCGCCAGCAGCTTTGAAGGGGCTCAATGGTATAGCACAGATACGCAGTATTTT. Protein: CASSFEGAQWYSTDTQYF. The whole variable domain, remainder taken from reference TRBV5-1 and TRBJ2-3, is KAGVTQTPRYLIKTRGQQVTLSCSPISGHRSVSWYQQTPGQGLQFLFEYFSETQRNKGNFPGRFSGRQFSNSRSEMNVSTLELGDSALYLCASSFEGAQWYSTDTQYFGPGTRLTVL.

The V call is TRBV6-5, the J call TRBJ1-5, with 7 bases that match TRBD1. The CDR3 extends over 13 amino acids. The germline gives CDR1 MNHEY, CDR2 SVGAGI. The V and J ends lost 10 bases and 3 bases, in that order; junction bases with no gene match: 6. The CDR3, as DNA: TGTGCCATTGCGACAGGGCTCAATCAGCCCCAGCATTTT. It encodes CAIATGLNQPQHF.

V and J are TRBV4-2 and TRBJ2-3; 7 nucleotides match TRBD2. The CDR3 totals 15 residues. In germline, CDR1 is LGHNA, CDR2 YNFKEQ. Trimming cost V 2 bases and J 2 bases; bases outside gene matches: 4. CDR3 DNA: TGTGCCAGCAGCCAATTACTAGCGAACACAGATACGCAGTATTTT. Encoded protein: CASSQLLANTDTQYF.

This rearrangement joins TRBV3-1 (or the pseudogene TRBV3-2) to TRBJ2-5, with TRBD2 identical over 8 bases. The germline CDR1 and CDR2 sequences are LGHDT and YNNKEL (reference sequence). The ends lost 3 bases at V and 3 bases at J; junction bases unmatched: 3. The CDR3 has 14 amino acids. The CDR3 reads CASSHTSGKETQYF. As DNA, the CDR3 is TGTGCCAGCAGCCACACTAGCGGAAAAGAGACCCAGTACTTC.

The rearrangement links TRBV7-2 to TRBJ2-1; 9 positions agree with TRBD2. The CDR3 length is 15 residues. Germline V gene data show CDR1 as SGHTA and CDR2 as FQGNSA. The junction had 10 bases not matched to a gene; V was cut back by 5 bases and J by 8 bases. CDR3 sequence reads: CASSPTGGRAHEQFF. In DNA, the CDR3 is TGTGCCAGCAGCCCAACGGGCGGGAGGGCACATGAGCAGTTCTTC. Using reference TRBV7-2 and TRBJ2-1 for the parts outside the CDR3, the full variable domain is GAGVSQSPSNKVTEKGKDVELRCDPISGHTALYWYRQSLGQGLEFLIYFQGNSAPDKSGLPSDRFSAERTGGSVSTLTIQRTQQEDSAVYLCASSPTGGRAHEQFFGPGTRLTVL.

The V gene is TRBV10-1, the J gene TRBJ2-3; the match to TRBD2 covers 9 bases. CDR1 is WNHNN and CDR2 is SYGVQD in the germline V gene (reference sequence). J was trimmed by 5 bases and V by 3 bases; bases with no gene match: 9. The length of the CDR3 is 16 residues. In DNA, the CDR3 is TGCGCCAGCAGTGATTCGGCAGCGGGAGGCAGAGATACGCAGTATTTT. Encoded protein: CASSDSAAGGRDTQYF.

The chain carries TRBV10-1 and TRBJ2-2, with a tentative D call TRBD1 (5 bases). The V gene lost 2 bases and the J gene lost 4 bases, with 5 bases spanning the gap. Germline V lookup: CDR1 WNHNN, CDR2 SYGVQD (reference sequence). This CDR3 has 13 amino acids. The DNA of the CDR3 is TGCGCCAGCAGTGAGCAGGGCACCGGGGAGCTGTTTTTT. It is translated as CASSEQGTGELFF.

The chain uses TRBV30 and TRBJ1-5; 9 bases line up with TRBD1. V lost 2 bases and J lost 4; bases outside the gene matches: 9. This CDR3 has 16 amino acids. CDR1 is GTSNPN and CDR2 is SVGIG in the germline V gene (reference sequence). CDR3 amino acids: CAWSTTGTGNNQPQHF. The DNA for the CDR3 is TGTGCCTGGAGTACCACCGGGACAGGGAATAATCAGCCCCAGCATTTT.

The chain is built from TRBV5-4 and TRBJ1-1, with D perhaps TRBD1 (5 bases). The CDR3 extends over 14 amino acids. V was shortened by 8 bases and J by 2 bases, with 16 bases between the two germline ends. The germline V gene has CDR1 SGHNT and CDR2 YYREEE (reference sequence). In DNA form, the CDR3 reads TGTGCCAGTTCCAAACAGGCCCTAAACACTGAAGCTTTCTTT. It yields the protein CASSKQALNTEAFF.

This clone was detected many times. The rearrangement links TRBV18 to TRBJ2-2, with 7 bases aligning to TRBD1. Trimming took 3 bases from V and 4 from J; bases not matched to a gene: 5. The germline V gene has CDR1 KGHSH and CDR2 LQKENI. CDR3 length: 15 residues. CDR3 coding DNA: TGTGCCAGCTCACCGAGGGGGCTCCCCACCGGGGAGCTGTTTTTT. It codes for CASSPRGLPTGELFF. The variable domain in full, with the rest retrieved from reference TRBV18 and TRBJ2-2, is NAGVMQNPRHLVRRRGQEARLRCSPMKGHSHVYWYRQLPEEGLKFMVYLQKENIIDESGMPKERFSAEFPKEGPSILRIQQVVRGDSAAYFCASSPRGLPTGELFFGEGSRLTVL.

The chain uses TRBV7-3 and TRBJ2-5; TRBD1 might be the D (6 bases). V lost 5 bases to trimming and J lost 0 bases, with 16 bases between them. Germline assignment: CDR1 SGHTA and CDR2 FQGTGA. The CDR3 runs 16 residues. CDR3 nucleotide sequence: TGTGCCAGCAGCGCACACGCCCAGGGGTACCAAGAGACCCAGTACTTC. Translated: CASSAHAQGYQETQYF.

This chain's CDR3 is CASSESGTWDQPQHF. As DNA, the CDR3 is TGCGCCAGCAGTGAGTCGGGGACTTGGGATCAGCCCCAGCATTTT. The genes are TRBV10-2 and TRBJ1-5; a weak D match, TRBD1 (5 bases). The CDR3 spans 15 residues. The V and J ends lost 0 bases and 5 bases respectively, with 11 bases between them. Germline V lookup: CDR1 WSHSY, CDR2 SAAADI.

This chain connects TRBV12-2 to TRBJ1-5; the table's D gene call, TRBD1, was not cross checked with the DNA. TRBV12-2 is a listed pseudogene. CDR3 length: 18 residues. CDR3 region: CASRLGAPTAYSNQPQHF. The CDR3 nucleotides are TGTGCAAGTCGCTTGGGGGCCCCGACGGCTTATAGCAATCAGCCCCAGCATTTT.

The chain couples TRBV7-3 to TRBJ1-1; tentatively, D is TRBD1 (5 bases). V was pared by 3 bases and J by 4 bases, with 12 bases between. Germline V CDR1 and CDR2: SGHTA, FQGTGA. The CDR3 covers 14 residues. The CDR3 coding sequence is TGTGCCAGCAGCTTTGCGGGGGAGAGCACTGAAGCTTTCTTT. It yields the protein CASSFAGESTEAFF.

This sequence joins TRBV2 and TRBJ1-2, with 8 bases that match TRBD1. Germline V lookup: CDR1 SNHLY, CDR2 FYNNEI. The CDR3 is 13 residues long. Losses at the gene ends were 4 bases for V and 6 bases for J; bases not matched to a gene: 4. This chain's CDR3 is CASSVDRGNGYTF. DNA for the CDR3: TGTGCCAGCAGTGTAGACAGGGGTAATGGCTACACCTTC.

The chain couples TRBV20-1 to TRBJ2-1, with TRBD2 matching 7 bases. Trimming cost V 4 bases and J 13 bases; bases outside gene matches: 7. The CDR3 is 11 amino acids. The V gene's germline CDR1 is DFQATT and CDR2 SNEGSKA (reference sequence). The CDR3 coding sequence is TGCAGTGCTACTGGACTAGGATCTCAGTTCTTC. Protein: CSATGLGSQFF.

The rearrangement uses TRBV4-1 and TRBJ1-2, with no clear D. Deletions cut 2 bases from V and 3 bases from J, with 13 bases between. The CDR3 consists of 15 residues. Looked up from germline, CDR1 is MGHRA and CDR2 is YSYEKL. The CDR3 DNA is TGCGCCAGCAGCCAAAGCCAGGTAACGGACTATGGCTACACCTTC. Amino acid sequence: CASSQSQVTDYGYTF.

This clone was counted a few times. V gene TRBV3-1 (or the pseudogene TRBV3-2) combines with J gene TRBJ1-2, with D possibly TRBD1 on 5 matching bases. Deletions cut 0 bases from V and 4 bases from J, with 15 bases between. CDR1 and CDR2 (germline): LGHDT, YNNKEL (reference sequence). CDR3 size: 16 residues. CDR3 sequence (DNA): TGTGCCAGCAGCCAAGAGCCGTTCGGGGGACGCTATGGCTACACCTTC. Translation: CASSQEPFGGRYGYTF.

The chain uses TRBV2 and TRBJ1-1, with D perhaps matching TRBD1 (5 bases). The germline V gene has CDR1 SNHLY and CDR2 FYNNEI. The V end lost 1 base, the J end lost 6 bases, and 9 bases lay between the germline ends. The CDR3 is 13 residues long. CDR3 nucleotides: TGTGCCAGCAGTGAAGACAGGCCGCCTGAAGCTTTCTTT. This encodes CASSEDRPPEAFF.

The CDR3 nucleotides are TGTGCCAGCAGCCACAGGGCAGGGCAGTATTTT. Protein sequence: CASSHRAGQYF. The V and J genes are TRBV12-3 or TRBV12-4 and TRBJ2-3; D may be TRBD1 (6 bases). V was shortened by 6 bases and J by 11 bases, with 12 bases between the two germline ends. The CDR3 length is 11 residues.

This clone was seen once. The chain links TRBV20-1 to TRBJ2-7; a weak D match, TRBD1 (5 bases). V lost 2 bases to trimming and J lost 5 bases, with 7 bases between them. Germline-derived CDR1 and CDR2 are DFQATT and SNEGSKA (reference sequence). CDR3 length equals 11 residues. The CDR3 nucleotides are TGCAGTGCTAGACAGGGCAACGAGCAGTACTTC. It translates to CSARQGNEQYF.

This sequence joins TRBV5-4 and TRBJ2-2; the match to TRBD2 covers 10 bases. This CDR3 contains 17 residues. The ends lost 3 bases at V and 4 bases at J; junction bases unmatched: 9. Germline assignment: CDR1 SGHNT and CDR2 YYREEE (reference sequence). This CDR3 is CASSSPASGSGTGELFF. The CDR3 DNA reads as TGTGCCAGCAGCTCCCCCGCTAGCGGGAGCGGCACCGGGGAGCTGTTTTTT.